These 18 T cell receptor beta chains originate from one sample sequenced in a study of graft-versus-host responses after intestinal transplantation (dated by TCRdb to about 2021). The library was prepared using the immunoSEQ multiplex PCR assay. TCRdb holds this immuneACCESS table with in-frame rearrangements only. Some clones are missing; in checked studies, unresolved V genes explain under half, and the rest has no known cause. The sample yields 90,000 to 150,000 clones; roughly 91% were counted once. The leading ten clones occupy 0.095% to 0.15% of the sample. Their recognized antigens are unknown. Reading the label with the study, this specimen's time point is: cells obtained before transplantation from donor or recipient. The material sequenced was unstimulated CD4+ T cells sorted from spleen or lymph node cells, taken before intestinal transplant. All receptors come from a human donor who received an intestinal transplant.

This clone is a singleton in its sample. The gene calls are TRBV30 and TRBJ1-2, with a possible D match to TRBD1 (6 bases). The V gene lost 3 bases and the J gene lost 7 bases, with 18 bases spanning the gap. CDR3 size: 14 residues. Germline V gives CDR1 GTSNPN, CDR2 SVGIG (reference sequence). CDR3 region: CAWRSGVGVSGYTF. The CDR3 bases are TGTGCCTGGAGGTCAGGGGTGGGAGTAAGTGGCTACACCTTC.

The CDR3, as DNA: TGTGCCAGCAGCTCGGGCCCTATGGCCAAAAACATTCAGTACTTC. Translation: CASSSGPMAKNIQYF. The V call is TRBV5-6, the J call TRBJ2-4; no reliable D call. CDR1 is SGHDT, CDR2 YYEEEE, per germline. Trimming took 3 bases from V and 1 from J, leaving 11 bases between them. There are 15 residues in the CDR3. Filled out from reference TRBV5-6 and TRBJ2-4, the complete variable domain reads DAGVTQSPTHLIKTRGQQVTLRCSPKSGHDTVSWYQQALGQGPQFIFQYYEEEERQRGNFPDRFSGHQFPNYSSELNVNALLLGDSALYLCASSSGPMAKNIQYFGAGTRLSVL.

The table lists this clone with a count of one. The gene calls are TRBV15 and TRBJ2-1, with a possible D match to TRBD1 (6 bases). The V end was cut by 0 bases, the J end by 10 bases, with 16 bases between. The CDR3 length is 15 residues. From germline, CDR1 is LNHNV and CDR2 YYDKDF (reference sequence). The CDR3 region has the DNA TGTGCCACCAGCAGAGATCTGGGGGCTTTGGGGGAGCAGTTCTTC. It translates to CATSRDLGALGEQFF.

This clone was observed once. This sequence joins TRBV6-1 and TRBJ1-2; D possibly corresponds to TRBD1 (6 bases). The V gene lost 9 bases and the J gene lost 0 bases, with 17 bases spanning the gap. Germline CDR1 MNHNS, CDR2 SASEGT. The CDR3 has 15 residues. CDR3 DNA sequence: TGTGCCAGTGTTGGTGGGGGCTCGGCTAACTATGGCTACACCTTC. It yields the protein CASVGGGSANYGYTF.

This clone was picked up one time. This rearrangement joins TRBV5-1 to TRBJ2-5, with a weak D call TRBD1 (6 bases). The CDR3 spans 14 residues. Germline lookup yields CDR1 SGHRS and CDR2 YFSETQ. Trimming pared 0 bases from V and 4 bases from J, leaving 10 bases between. The CDR3 nucleotides are TGCGCCAGCAGCTTGGGAAGAGGGGGAGAGACCCAGTACTTC. As protein: CASSLGRGGETQYF. The entire variable domain, with the rest obtained from reference TRBV5-1 and TRBJ2-5, is as follows: KAGVTQTPRYLIKTRGQQVTLSCSPISGHRSVSWYQQTPGQGLQFLFEYFSETQRNKGNFPGRFSGRQFSNSRSEMNVSTLELGDSALYLCASSLGRGGETQYFGPGTRLLVL.

The chain is built from TRBV7-8 and TRBJ1-2, with D maybe TRBD1 (5 bases). The germline gives CDR1 SGHVS, CDR2 FQNEAQ. CDR3 length: 15 amino acids. Between the trimmed V and J ends, which lost 0 bases and 5 bases, there was a span of 13 bases. The chain's CDR3 is CASSLAGQRRYGYTF. CDR3 DNA sequence: TGTGCCAGCAGCTTAGCGGGGCAGAGACGTTATGGCTACACCTTC.

The chain is built from TRBV25-1 and TRBJ2-1; 7 bases are a match to TRBD2. Germline-derived CDR1 and CDR2 are MGHDK and SYGVNS. The junction had 5 bases not matched to a gene; V was cut back by 8 bases and J by 1 base. This CDR3 is built from 14 residues. In DNA, the CDR3 is TGTGCCAGCCGTTGGGGGGGTTCCTACAATGAGCAGTTCTTC. It specifies CASRWGGSYNEQFF.

The rearrangement links TRBV30 to TRBJ2-1; D call uncertain. The germline V and J ends were trimmed by 0 bases and 4 bases, with 10 bases remaining between them. The germline V gene encodes CDR1 GTSNPN and CDR2 SVGIG (reference sequence). The CDR3 runs 14 residues. The CDR3 loop is CAWSVVAPYNEQFF. The CDR3 DNA reads TGTGCCTGGAGTGTAGTGGCTCCTTACAATGAGCAGTTCTTC.

This chain links TRBV15 with TRBJ1-2; D remains unclear. V lost 0 bases and J 6 bases, leaving 8 bases between the germline ends. The CDR3 sequence is 13 residues long. Germline V CDR1 and CDR2: LNHNV, YYDKDF (reference sequence). The CDR3 reads CATSRDFEDGYTF. CDR3 coding DNA: TGTGCCACCAGCAGAGATTTTGAGGATGGCTACACCTTC.

J is TRBJ2-5 and V is TRBV5-1; 7 nucleotides agree with TRBD2. Germline V gives CDR1 SGHRS, CDR2 YFSETQ. Trimming at V came to 5 bases and at J to 0 bases, leaving 4 bases not matched to a gene. The CDR3 runs to 14 residues. CDR3 sequence (DNA): TGCGCCAGCAGGAGGGCGGGGGACCAAGAGACCCAGTACTTC. Encoded protein: CASRRAGDQETQYF. The whole variable domain, filled in from reference TRBV5-1 and TRBJ2-5, reads KAGVTQTPRYLIKTRGQQVTLSCSPISGHRSVSWYQQTPGQGLQFLFEYFSETQRNKGNFPGRFSGRQFSNSRSEMNVSTLELGDSALYLCASRRAGDQETQYFGPGTRLLVL.

The chain couples TRBV28 to TRBJ2-7, with TRBD2 as a possible D gene (6 bases). The CDR3 extends over 15 amino acids. The germline gives CDR1 MDHEN, CDR2 SYDVKM. V dropped 1 base and J dropped 0 bases, with 10 bases sitting between them. CDR3 sequence: CASSLLSSGSYEQYF. The CDR3 DNA reads TGTGCCAGCAGTTTATTGAGTAGCGGCTCCTACGAGCAGTACTTC.

The chain has TRBV7-2 and TRBJ2-1, with TRBD1 as a possible D gene (6 bases). This CDR3 has 14 residues. Trimming pared 8 bases from V and 4 bases from J, leaving 15 bases between. CDR1 is SGHTA, CDR2 FQGNSA, per germline. CDR3 protein: CASCLGHPYNEQFF. The CDR3 DNA reads as TGTGCCAGCTGTTTGGGACACCCATACAATGAGCAGTTCTTC.

Worth noting for this clone: Other DNA variants within this sample encode the same CDR3. The chain couples TRBV18 to TRBJ2-7, with 7 bases lining up with TRBD1. The CDR3 length is 14 residues. From germline, CDR1 is KGHSH and CDR2 LQKENI. V was pared by 0 bases and J by 2 bases, with 1 base of the junction left unmatched. The CDR3 bases are TGTGCCAGCTCACCACCAGGGACAGCCTACGAGCAGTACTTC. Protein sequence: CASSPPGTAYEQYF.

The chain recombines TRBV7-9 with TRBJ1-2, with D unclear. The ends were cut back, 3 bases at V and 8 bases at J, with 13 bases in the middle. The germline V gene has CDR1 SEHNR and CDR2 FQNEAQ (reference sequence). The CDR3 is made up of 13 amino acids. This CDR3 reads CASSFKILEGYTF. In DNA form, the CDR3 reads TGTGCCAGCAGCTTCAAAATACTCGAGGGCTACACCTTC.

V and J are TRBV9 and TRBJ2-3; D uncertain. V shed 1 base and J shed 5 bases, with 11 bases lying between them. The CDR3 totals 14 residues. Germline CDR1 is SGDLS and CDR2 is YYNGEE. The CDR3 is CASSVNPAGDTQYF. As DNA, the CDR3 is TGTGCCAGCAGCGTAAACCCAGCCGGAGATACGCAGTATTTT.

The chain recombines TRBV6-1 with TRBJ2-7; a possible D gene is TRBD1 (6 bases). V lost 6 bases and J 2 bases, leaving 11 bases between the germline ends. The germline V gene encodes CDR1 MNHNS and CDR2 SASEGT. This CDR3 spans 13 amino acids. Written as DNA, the CDR3 is TGTGCCAGCAGGGCAGCAGGGGCCTACGAGCAGTACTTC. Its translation is CASRAAGAYEQYF.

CDR3 in amino acids: CASSADSETQYF. The CDR3 DNA follows: TGTGCCAGCAGTGCGGACTCGGAGACCCAGTACTTC. The V call is TRBV6-6, the J call TRBJ2-5; tentatively, D is TRBD2 (5 bases). V lost 5 bases to trimming and J lost 5 bases, with 9 bases between them. Germline CDR1 and CDR2: MNHNY and SVGAGI (reference sequence). The length of the CDR3 is 12 residues.

V and J are TRBV6-1 and TRBJ2-1, with TRBD2 matching 14 bases. CDR1 is MNHNS and CDR2 is SASEGT in the germline V gene. The V and J ends lost 3 bases and 8 bases, in that order; junction bases with no gene match: 6. This CDR3 is built from 16 residues. DNA for the CDR3: TGTGCCAGCAGTGATGCCGGGACTAGCGGGAGACATGAGCAGTTCTTC. It translates to CASSDAGTSGRHEQFF.